The T cell receptor (beta chain) described here comes from a study of blood T cell repertoires in COVID-19. Study-wide background: Acute and convalescent COVID-19 samples came from the United States, Italy and Spain.

Between the trimmed V and J ends, which lost 0 bases and 3 bases, there was a span of 14 bases. This CDR3 has 16 residues. Assay used: immunoSEQ multiplex PCR; TCRdb lists only in-frame clones, some missing. The profile shows about 200,000 clones, over 75% of them singletons. The source is an older man with acute or convalescent COVID-19. The material sequenced was peripheral blood. The V call is TRBV23-1, the J call TRBJ1-2; D perhaps matches TRBD1 (6 bases). TRBV23-1 is an ORF for which the function is uncertain. CDR3 sequence reads: CASSQSVGGLDYGYTF. CDR3 in DNA: TGCGCCAGCAGTCAATCGGTCGGGGGGCTCGACTATGGCTACACCTTC.